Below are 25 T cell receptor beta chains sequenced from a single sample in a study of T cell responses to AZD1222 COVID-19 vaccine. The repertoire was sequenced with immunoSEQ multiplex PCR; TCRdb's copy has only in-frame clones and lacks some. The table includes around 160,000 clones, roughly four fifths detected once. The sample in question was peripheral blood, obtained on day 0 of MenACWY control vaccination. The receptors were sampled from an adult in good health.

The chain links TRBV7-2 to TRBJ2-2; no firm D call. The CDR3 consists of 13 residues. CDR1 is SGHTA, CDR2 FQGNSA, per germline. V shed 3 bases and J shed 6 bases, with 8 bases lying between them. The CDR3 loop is CASSFPGPGELFF. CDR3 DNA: TGTGCCAGCAGCTTTCCTGGACCCGGGGAGCTGTTTTTT.

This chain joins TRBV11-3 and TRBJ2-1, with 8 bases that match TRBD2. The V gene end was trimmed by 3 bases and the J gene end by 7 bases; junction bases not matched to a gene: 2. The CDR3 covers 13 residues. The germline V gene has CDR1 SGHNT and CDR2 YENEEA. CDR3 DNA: TGTGCCAGCAGCTTGAGCGGGGGAAATGAGCAGTTCTTC. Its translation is CASSLSGGNEQFF.

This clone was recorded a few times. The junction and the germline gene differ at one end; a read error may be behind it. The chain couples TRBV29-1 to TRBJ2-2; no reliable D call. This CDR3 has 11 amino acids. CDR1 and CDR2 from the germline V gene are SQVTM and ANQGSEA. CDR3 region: CSGSNAGELFF. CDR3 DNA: TGCAGCGGATCGAACGCCGGGGAGCTGTTTTTT.

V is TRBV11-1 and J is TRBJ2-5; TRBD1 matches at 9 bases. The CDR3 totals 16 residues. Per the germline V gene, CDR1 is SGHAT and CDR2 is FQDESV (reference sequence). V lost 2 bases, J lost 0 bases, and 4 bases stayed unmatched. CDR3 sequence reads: CASSLITGGDQETQYF. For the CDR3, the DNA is TGTGCCAGCAGCTTAATCACAGGGGGCGACCAAGAGACCCAGTACTTC.

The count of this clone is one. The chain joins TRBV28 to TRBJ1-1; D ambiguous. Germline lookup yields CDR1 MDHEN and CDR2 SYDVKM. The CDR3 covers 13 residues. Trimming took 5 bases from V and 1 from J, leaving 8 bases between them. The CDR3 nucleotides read TGTGCCAGCAGTCTTACAGCGAACACTGAAGCTTTCTTT. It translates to CASSLTANTEAFF.

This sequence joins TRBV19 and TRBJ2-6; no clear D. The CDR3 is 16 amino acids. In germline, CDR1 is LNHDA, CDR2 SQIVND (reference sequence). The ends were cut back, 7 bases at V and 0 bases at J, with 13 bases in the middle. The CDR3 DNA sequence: TGTGCCAGTATCGGCAGGTACTACTCTGGGGCCAACGTCCTGACTTTC. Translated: CASIGRYYSGANVLTF. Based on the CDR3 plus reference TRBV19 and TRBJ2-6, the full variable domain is DGGITQSPKYLFRKEGQNVTLSCEQNLNHDAMYWYRQDPGQGLRLIYYSQIVNDFQKGDIAEGYSVSREKKESFPLTVTSAQKNPTAFYLCASIGRYYSGANVLTFGAGSRLTVL.

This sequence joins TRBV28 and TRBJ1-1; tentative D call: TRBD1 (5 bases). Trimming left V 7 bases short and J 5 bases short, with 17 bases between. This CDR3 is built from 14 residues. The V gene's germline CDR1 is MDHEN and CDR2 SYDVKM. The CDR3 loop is CASIQVGVRTEAFF. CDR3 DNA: TGTGCCAGCATACAAGTGGGGGTAAGGACTGAAGCTTTCTTT.

This CDR3 is CASSYGETQYF. The CDR3 nucleotides read TGTGCCAGCAGTTACGGGGAGACCCAGTACTTC. The chain employs TRBV6-5 and TRBJ2-5; no reliable D call. V lost 2 bases and J lost 5, with 3 bases in between. This CDR3 is built from 11 residues. Per germline, CDR1 MNHEY and CDR2 SVGAGI.

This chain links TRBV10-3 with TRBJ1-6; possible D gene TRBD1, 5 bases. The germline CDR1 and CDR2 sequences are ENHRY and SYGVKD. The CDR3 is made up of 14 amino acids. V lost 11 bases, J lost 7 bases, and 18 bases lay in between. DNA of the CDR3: TGTGCCGTCAAGGCCGGGACCGAGAATTCACCCCTCCACTTT. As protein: CAVKAGTENSPLHF.

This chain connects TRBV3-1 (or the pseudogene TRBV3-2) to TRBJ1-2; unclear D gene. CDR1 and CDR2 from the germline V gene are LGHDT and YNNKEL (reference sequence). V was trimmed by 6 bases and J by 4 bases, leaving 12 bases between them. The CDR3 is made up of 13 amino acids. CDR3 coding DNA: TGTGCCAGCAGACCGGGTGGGAGCTATGGCTACACCTTC. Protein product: CASRPGGSYGYTF.

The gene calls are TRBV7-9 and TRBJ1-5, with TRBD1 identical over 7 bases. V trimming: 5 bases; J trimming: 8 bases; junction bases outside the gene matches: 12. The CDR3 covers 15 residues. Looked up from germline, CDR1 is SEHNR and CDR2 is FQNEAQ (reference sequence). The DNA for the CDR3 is TGTGCCAGCAGCCAGGACGGGACAGCGGGTAAGCCCCAGCATTTT. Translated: CASSQDGTAGKPQHF.

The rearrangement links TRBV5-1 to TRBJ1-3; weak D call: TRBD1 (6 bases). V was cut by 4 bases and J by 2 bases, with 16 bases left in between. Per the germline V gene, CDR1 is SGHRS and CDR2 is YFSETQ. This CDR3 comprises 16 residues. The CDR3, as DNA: TGCGCCAGCAGCCTCAGTTCGGGGGCTCCTGGAAACACCATATATTTT. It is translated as CASSLSSGAPGNTIYF.

CDR3 bases: TGTGCCACCAGAGCACAGAGCTCCTATAATTCACCCCTCCACTTT. This codes for CATRAQSSYNSPLHF. The chain employs TRBV28 and TRBJ1-6; D not certain. Germline V gives CDR1 MDHEN, CDR2 SYDVKM. This CDR3 is built from 15 residues. With 10 bases removed from V and 0 bases from J, the gap between germline ends came to 13 bases.

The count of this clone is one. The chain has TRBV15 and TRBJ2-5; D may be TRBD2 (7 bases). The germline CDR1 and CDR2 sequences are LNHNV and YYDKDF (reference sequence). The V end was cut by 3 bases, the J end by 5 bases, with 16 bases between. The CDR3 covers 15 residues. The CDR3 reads CATSSRLGGAETQYF. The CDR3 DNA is TGTGCCACCAGCAGCCGTTTGGGGGGGGCCGAGACCCAGTACTTC.

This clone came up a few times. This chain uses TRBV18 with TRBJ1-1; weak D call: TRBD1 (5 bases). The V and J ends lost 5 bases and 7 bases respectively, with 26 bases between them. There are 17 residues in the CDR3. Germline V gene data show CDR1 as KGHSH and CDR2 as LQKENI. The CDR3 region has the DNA TGTGCCAGCTCAACCAACCAAATGCTGTCGGACGGGGGTGAAGCTTTCTTT. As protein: CASSTNQMLSDGGEAFF.

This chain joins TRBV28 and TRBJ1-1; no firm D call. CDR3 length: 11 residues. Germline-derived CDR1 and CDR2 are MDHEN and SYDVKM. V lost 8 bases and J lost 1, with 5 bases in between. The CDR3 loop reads CASATNTEAFF. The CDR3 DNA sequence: TGTGCCAGCGCCACGAACACTGAAGCTTTCTTT.

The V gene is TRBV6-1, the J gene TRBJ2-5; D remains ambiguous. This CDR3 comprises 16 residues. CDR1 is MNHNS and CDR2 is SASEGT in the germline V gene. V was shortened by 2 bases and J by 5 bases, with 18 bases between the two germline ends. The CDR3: CASSEPRVPSPETQYF. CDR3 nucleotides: TGTGCCAGCAGTGAACCCCGGGTCCCAAGCCCGGAGACCCAGTACTTC.

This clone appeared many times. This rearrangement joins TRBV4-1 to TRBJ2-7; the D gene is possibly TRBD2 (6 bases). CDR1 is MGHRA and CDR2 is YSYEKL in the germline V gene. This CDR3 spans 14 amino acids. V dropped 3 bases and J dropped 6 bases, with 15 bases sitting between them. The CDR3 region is CASSHILEGGEQYF. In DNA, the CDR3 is TGCGCCAGCAGCCACATCTTGGAGGGTGGCGAGCAGTACTTC.

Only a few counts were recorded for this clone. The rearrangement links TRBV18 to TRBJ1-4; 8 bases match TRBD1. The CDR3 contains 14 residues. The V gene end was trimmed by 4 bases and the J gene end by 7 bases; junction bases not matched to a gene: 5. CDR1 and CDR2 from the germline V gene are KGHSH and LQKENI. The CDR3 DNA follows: TGTGCCAGCTCACGACAGGGGAGTGTTGAAAAACTGTTTTTT. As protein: CASSRQGSVEKLFF.

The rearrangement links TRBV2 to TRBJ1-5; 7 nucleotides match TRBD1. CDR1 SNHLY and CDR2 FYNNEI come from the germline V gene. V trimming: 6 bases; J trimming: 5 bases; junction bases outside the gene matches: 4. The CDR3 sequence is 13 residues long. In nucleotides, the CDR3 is TGTGCCAGCAGGGGACAGAGTTATCAGCCCCAGCATTTT. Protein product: CASRGQSYQPQHF.

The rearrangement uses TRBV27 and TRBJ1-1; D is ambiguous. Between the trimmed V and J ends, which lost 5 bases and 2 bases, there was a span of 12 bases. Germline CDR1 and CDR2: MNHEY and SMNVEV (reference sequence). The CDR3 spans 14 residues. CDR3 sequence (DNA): TGTGCCAGCAGTATCACAGCCTTAAACACTGAAGCTTTCTTT. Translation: CASSITALNTEAFF.

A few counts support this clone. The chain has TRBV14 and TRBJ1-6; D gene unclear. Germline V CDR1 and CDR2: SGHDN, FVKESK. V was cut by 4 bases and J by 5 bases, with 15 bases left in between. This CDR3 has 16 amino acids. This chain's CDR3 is CASSLAQRTNNSPLHF. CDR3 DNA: TGTGCCAGCAGCCTCGCCCAGAGAACCAATAATTCACCCCTCCACTTT.

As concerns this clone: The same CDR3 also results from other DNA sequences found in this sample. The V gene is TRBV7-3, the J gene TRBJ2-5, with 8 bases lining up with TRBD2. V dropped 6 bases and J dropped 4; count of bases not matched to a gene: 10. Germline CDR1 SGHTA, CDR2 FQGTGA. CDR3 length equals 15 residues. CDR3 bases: TGTGCCAGCAGTCCCCACGGGGGGGGAGGAGAGACCCAGTACTTC. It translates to CASSPHGGGGETQYF.

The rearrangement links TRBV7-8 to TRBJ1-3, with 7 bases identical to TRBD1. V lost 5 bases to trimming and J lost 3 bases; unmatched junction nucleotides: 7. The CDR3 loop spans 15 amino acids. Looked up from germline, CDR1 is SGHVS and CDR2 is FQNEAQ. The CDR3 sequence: CASSNQGVGGNTIYF. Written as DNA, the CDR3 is TGTGCCAGCAGCAACCAGGGGGTCGGTGGAAACACCATATATTTT.

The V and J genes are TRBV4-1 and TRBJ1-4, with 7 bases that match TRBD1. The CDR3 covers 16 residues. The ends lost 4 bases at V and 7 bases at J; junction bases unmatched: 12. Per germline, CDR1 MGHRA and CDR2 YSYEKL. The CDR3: CASSLEHLRTGEKLFF. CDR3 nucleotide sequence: TGCGCCAGCAGCCTAGAACACCTCCGGACAGGTGAAAAACTGTTTTTT.